These T cell receptor beta chains were read from a single sample in a study of CD8+ T cells in alopecia areata. Assay used: immunoSEQ multiplex PCR; TCRdb lists only in-frame clones, some missing. The sample carries about 180,000 clones, around half recorded once. Sequenced here: CD8+ T cells sorted from blood, sampled at week 24, from a patient treated with tofacitinib. These receptors were taken from a human donor with alopecia areata. CDR3s leave out the opening cysteine and the closing phenylalanine or tryptophan.

V gene | CDR3 protein
TRBV7-6 | ASSDGQGVNTEAF
TRBV28 | ASSVDRRAF
TRBV29-1 | SVVAANYGYT
TRBV13 | ASSPWRGEKLF
TRBV7-3 | ASSLTGVGGTEAF
TRBV9 | ASSPDPGGLHTQY
TRBV29-1 | SVWDGVDEGGYT
TRBV13 | ASSGGSENTEAF
TRBV2 | ASLTGIQETQY
TRBV27 | ASRLTGGYHEQY
TRBV30 | AWRPTGFPGTEAF
TRBV25-1 | ASSSEEGGLYTQY
TRBV7-2 | ASSLRATGALGNQPQH
TRBV4-1 | ASSPQRGSSYEQY
TRBV28 | ASLPTSGDFGQF
TRBV5-4 | ASSLLGQGSPLH
TRBV12-5 | ASGLTDYNSPLH
TRBV9 | ASSVTSGQPGELF
TRBV30 | AWSLDSHEQY
TRBV27 | ASSGAGRYEQY
TRBV4-3 | ASSQGPQSPLH
TRBV4-3 | ASSTRTSGGEQY
TRBV13 | ASSLRDRSANQPQH
TRBV29-1 | SVLPGYT
TRBV9 | ASSVGDTGELF
TRBV19 | ASSIDLRRNTEAF